These T cell receptor beta chains were read from a single sample in a study of blood T cell repertoires in COVID-19. Assay used: immunoSEQ multiplex PCR; TCRdb lists only in-frame clones, some missing. The sample includes about 230,000 clones, approximately 90% of them seen just once. The specimen was PBMCs or T cells enriched from blood (not recorded which). The receptors shown here come from a woman between 40 and 50 years old with acute COVID-19. Both conserved end residues are part of each CDR3. A D gene is named only where the DNA matches it firmly. Not all rows give a size; the values are once, few, many and, for expanded clones, a class.

v_call	clone_size	d_call	j_call	cdr3_nt	cdr3_aa
TRBV18	.	.	TRBJ2-2	TGTGCCAGCTCACCACGGGGACAAGGTCCCACCGGGGAGCTGTTTTTT	CASSPRGQGPTGELFF
TRBV6-5	.	.	TRBJ1-5	TGTGCCAGCAGTTACGACACTTCCAATCAGCCCCAGCATTTT	CASSYDTSNQPQHF
TRBV19	.	TRBD1	TRBJ1-2	TGTGCCAGTAGTACGGAGGTCAGCCGCAGGGGGCAGGGCTACACCTTC	CASSTEVSRRGQGYTF
TRBV12-5	.	.	TRBJ1-1	TGTGCTAGTGGTTTCGGGGTTTCTGAAGCTTTCTTT	CASGFGVSEAFF
TRBV6-2/TRBV6-3	.	TRBD1	TRBJ1-5	TGTGCCAGCAGCCCCCGGGGACAGGGTAATCAGCCCCAGCATTTT	CASSPRGQGNQPQHF
TRBV4-1	.	TRBD2	TRBJ2-3	TGCGCCAGCAGCCAAGATGATAGCGGGGGCCCCGATACGCAGTATTTT	CASSQDDSGGPDTQYF
TRBV9	.	TRBD2	TRBJ2-3	TGTGCCAGCAGCGGTAGCGGGGTTTTTACAGATACGCAGTATTTT	CASSGSGVFTDTQYF
TRBV11-3	.	TRBD2	TRBJ2-1	TGTGCCAGCAGGTACAGACTAGCGGGAAACCACTACAATGAGCAGTTCTTC	CASRYRLAGNHYNEQFF
TRBV19	.	TRBD1	TRBJ2-7	TGTGCCAGTAGTCGGGACAGGGTGAAAGAGCAGTACTTC	CASSRDRVKEQYF
TRBV5-1	.	TRBD2	TRBJ2-1	TGCGCCAGCAGCTTGGTAGCGGGAGCTGATGAGCAGTTCTTC	CASSLVAGADEQFF
TRBV6-5	few	.	TRBJ1-6	TGTGCCAGCAGCCAGGGTAATTCACCCCTCCACTTT	CASSQGNSPLHF
TRBV5-1	.	.	TRBJ2-5	TGCGCCAGCAACATGTGGGGAGAGATCCAAGAGACCCAGTACTTC	CASNMWGEIQETQYF
TRBV6-5	.	.	TRBJ1-3	TGTGCCAGCAGTCCAGACTACGACTCTGGAAACACCATATATTTT	CASSPDYDSGNTIYF
TRBV12-3/TRBV12-4	.	.	TRBJ2-1	TGTGCCAGCAGTTTAACAACTGAGCAGTTCTTC	CASSLTTEQFF
TRBV10-1	.	.	TRBJ1-2	TGCGCCAGCAGTGATGCGGTTAACTATGGCTACACCTTC	CASSDAVNYGYTF
TRBV10-1	.	.	TRBJ2-3	TGCGCCAGCAGTGAGAACCTCCGGGATACGCAGTATTTT	CASSENLRDTQYF
TRBV4-2	few	TRBD2	TRBJ2-5	TGTGCCAGCAGCCAAGAGCGGGGGGGTGAAGAGACCCAGTACTTC	CASSQERGGEETQYF
TRBV7-2	.	TRBD2	TRBJ2-3	TGTGCCAGCAGCTTAGGAGGGGCTAGCGGGAGGGTGAATACGCAGTATTTT	CASSLGGASGRVNTQYF
TRBV5-4	few	TRBD2	TRBJ2-3	TGTGCCAGCAGCCGTGGGGCTAGCGGGGGTTACAGCACAGATACGCAGTATTTT	CASSRGASGGYSTDTQYF
TRBV2	.	TRBD1	TRBJ1-2	TGTGCCAGCAGGGGGGACAGGGGGCGAGGGAATGGCTACACCTTC	CASRGDRGRGNGYTF
TRBV6-2/TRBV6-3	.	.	TRBJ1-2	TGTGCCAGCAGCATGACAGGCAACTATGGCTACACCTTC	CASSMTGNYGYTF
TRBV7-2	.	.	TRBJ2-3	TGTGCCAGCAGTCCCTACTCCGGGATGTGGGATACGCAGTATTTT	CASSPYSGMWDTQYF
TRBV7-2	.	TRBD1	TRBJ2-1	TGTGCCAGCAGCTTAGGGCCCCAGGGGGCGAATGAGCAGTTCTTC	CASSLGPQGANEQFF
TRBV5-1	once	.	TRBJ2-4	TGCGCCAGCAGCCCCGGGGACAACCAAAACATTCAGTACTTC	CASSPGDNQNIQYF
TRBV4-1	.	TRBD1	TRBJ2-7	TGCGCCAGCAGGCTTGGACAGGCACCTTCCTACGAGCAGTACTTC	CASRLGQAPSYEQYF
TRBV10-1	.	.	TRBJ2-2	TGCGCCAGCAGTGGGACAGCGAACACCGGGGAGCTGTTTTTT	CASSGTANTGELFF
TRBV29-1	once	.	TRBJ1-2	TGCAGCGCCCCGCAGGGACTTTCGTATGGCTACACCTTC	CSAPQGLSYGYTF
TRBV4-2	.	.	TRBJ1-5	TGTGCCAGCAGCCAAGGGGGTCGGGGGAACAATCAGCCCCAGCATTTT	CASSQGGRGNNQPQHF
TRBV27	.	TRBD1	TRBJ2-3	TGTGCCAGCAGTCCCCTGACAGGGGTCCCAGATACGCAGTATTTT	CASSPLTGVPDTQYF
TRBV6-5	.	.	TRBJ2-2	TGTGCCAGCACGCCAGTAACCGGGGAGCTGTTTTTT	CASTPVTGELFF
TRBV15	.	TRBD1	TRBJ2-7	TGTGCCACCAGCAGAGCGCGGACAGGGAGGATCTACGAGCAGTACTTC	CATSRARTGRIYEQYF